The clone carrying this TCR beta chain has more than one count but fewer than ten. A read error may produce the germline difference seen at one junction end. TCRdb recomputed clones from the PCR reads via MiXCR. Among 13,000 to 15,000 clones listed, roughly 25% were seen once. The germline V gene has CDR1 MNHEY and CDR2 SVGAGI. CDR3 length: 18 amino acids. The data were taken from a study of metastatic and nonmetastatic thyroid tumors. About the study: Where malignant and benign thyroid patients were concerned, repertoires were compared across blood and tumor or nodule tissue.

No treatment of any kind had been given to any patient before thyroid surgery. The chain carries TRBV6-5 and TRBJ2-6; 9 bases are a match to TRBD1. This TCR was recovered from a female donor with papillary thyroid cancer or a benign thyroid nodule (not recorded which). Some clones in this sample may be carry-over from other donors' samples. The specimen sequenced was tumor tissue. CDR3 DNA sequence: TGTGCCAGCAGTTACAGGGGACAGGGAGAGATTGGGGACAACGTCCTGACTTTC. Protein product: CASSYRGQGEIGDNVLTF.